This T cell receptor (beta chain) was sequenced for a study of T cell repertoires in cytomegalovirus infection. Study overall: Public TCR beta signatures were indicative of both CMV infection and a matching HLA type. Regarding the study as a whole: Clonotype analysis showed dominance of the ex vivo response by HLA-C-restricted CMV-specific TCR beta clonotypes. Adding up the frequency of public TCR beta families identified people who carried CMV plus the relevant HLA.

With respect to this clonotype: No antigen is known for it.

TCRdb recomputed calls from the reads with MiXCR, one row per CDR3 protein. Of approximately 550,000 distinct CDR3 sequences in the sample, about 15% were seen once. This CDR3 has 14 residues. Germline values: CDR1 SGHVT, CDR2 SQSDAQ. The trim removed 8 bases at V and 12 bases at J, leaving 11 bases unmatched. The sample taken for sequencing was CD8+ T cells from PBMCs. This sequence originates from a human donor in good health (CMV status not recorded). Some clones in this sample may be carry-over from other donors' samples. The chain combines TRBV7-4 with TRBJ2-7; the match to TRBD2 covers 15 bases. The CDR3 sequence: CASDGTSGRSETYF. The CDR3 bases are TGTGCCAGCGACGGGACTAGCGGGAGGAGTGAGACGTACTTC.